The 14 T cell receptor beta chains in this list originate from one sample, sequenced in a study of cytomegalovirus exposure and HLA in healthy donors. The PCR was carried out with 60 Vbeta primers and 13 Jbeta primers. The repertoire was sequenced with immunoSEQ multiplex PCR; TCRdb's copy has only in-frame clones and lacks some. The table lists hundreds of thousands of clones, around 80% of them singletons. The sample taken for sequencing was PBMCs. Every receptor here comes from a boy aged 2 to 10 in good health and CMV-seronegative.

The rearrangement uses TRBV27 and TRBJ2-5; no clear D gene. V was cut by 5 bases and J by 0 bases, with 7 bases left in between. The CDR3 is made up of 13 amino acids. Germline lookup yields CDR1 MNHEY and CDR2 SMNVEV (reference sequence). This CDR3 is CASSPSYQETQYF. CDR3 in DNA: TGTGCCAGCAGTCCGTCGTACCAAGAGACCCAGTACTTC.

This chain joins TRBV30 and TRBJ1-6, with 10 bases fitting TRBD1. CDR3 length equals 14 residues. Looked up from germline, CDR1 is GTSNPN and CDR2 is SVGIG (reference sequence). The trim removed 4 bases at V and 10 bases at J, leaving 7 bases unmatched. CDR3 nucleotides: TGTGCCTGGACGTCCTTGGACAGGGGGTCACCCCTCCACTTT. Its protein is CAWTSLDRGSPLHF.

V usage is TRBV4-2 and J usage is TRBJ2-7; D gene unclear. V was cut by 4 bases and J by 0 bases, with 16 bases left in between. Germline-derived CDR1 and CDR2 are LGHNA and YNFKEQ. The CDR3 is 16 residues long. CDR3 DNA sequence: TGTGCCAGCAGCCGGGCCCTGGGCTTAAGCTCCTACGAGCAGTACTTC. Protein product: CASSRALGLSSYEQYF.

The CDR3 DNA follows: TGTGCCAGCTCACCATTTGTCCAGGACAGGGGGCCGCAGCAGTACTTC. Its protein is CASSPFVQDRGPQQYF. The chain uses TRBV18 and TRBJ2-7; 11 bases are a match to TRBD1. The germline CDR1 and CDR2 sequences are KGHSH and LQKENI. CDR3 length equals 16 residues. Trimming took 2 bases from V and 8 from J; bases not matched to a gene: 11.

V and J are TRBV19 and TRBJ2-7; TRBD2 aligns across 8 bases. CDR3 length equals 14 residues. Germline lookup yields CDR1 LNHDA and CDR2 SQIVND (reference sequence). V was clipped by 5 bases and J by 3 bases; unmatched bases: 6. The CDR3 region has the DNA TGTGCCAGTAGTCCCACTACTAGCGGCTACGAGCAGTACTTC. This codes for CASSPTTSGYEQYF.

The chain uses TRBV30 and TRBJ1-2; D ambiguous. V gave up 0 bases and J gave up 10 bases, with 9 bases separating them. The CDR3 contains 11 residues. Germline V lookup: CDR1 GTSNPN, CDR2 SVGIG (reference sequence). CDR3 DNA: TGTGCCTGGAGTGTACTAGTGGACTACACCTTC. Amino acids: CAWSVLVDYTF.

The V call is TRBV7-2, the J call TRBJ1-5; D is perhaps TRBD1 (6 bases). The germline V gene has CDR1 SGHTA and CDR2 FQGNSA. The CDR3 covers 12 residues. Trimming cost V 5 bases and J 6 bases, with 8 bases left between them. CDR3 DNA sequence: TGTGCCAGCAGCCCCAGGGGTCAGCCCCAGCATTTT. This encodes CASSPRGQPQHF.

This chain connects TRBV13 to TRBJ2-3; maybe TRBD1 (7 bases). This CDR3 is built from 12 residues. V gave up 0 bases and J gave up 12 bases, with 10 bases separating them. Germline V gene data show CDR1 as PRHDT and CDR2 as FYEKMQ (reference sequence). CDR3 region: CASSLGRGDQYF. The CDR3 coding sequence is TGTGCCAGCAGCTTAGGCAGGGGGGACCAGTATTTT. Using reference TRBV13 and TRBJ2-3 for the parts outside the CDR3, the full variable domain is AAGVIQSPRHLIKEKRETATLKCYPIPRHDTVYWYQQGPGQDPQFLISFYEKMQSDKGSIPDRFSAQQFSDYHSELNMSSLELGDSALYFCASSLGRGDQYFGPGTRLTVL.

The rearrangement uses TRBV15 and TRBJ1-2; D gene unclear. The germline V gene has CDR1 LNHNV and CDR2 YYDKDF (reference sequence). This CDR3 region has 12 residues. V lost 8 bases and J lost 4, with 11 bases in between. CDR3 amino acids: CATSGTSYGYTF. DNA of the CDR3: TGTGCCACCTCAGGTACTAGCTATGGCTACACCTTC.

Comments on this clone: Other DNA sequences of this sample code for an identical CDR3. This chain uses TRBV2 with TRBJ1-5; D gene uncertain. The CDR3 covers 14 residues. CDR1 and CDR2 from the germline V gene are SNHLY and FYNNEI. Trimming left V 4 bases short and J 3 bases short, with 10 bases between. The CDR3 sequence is CASSVSGNNQPQHF. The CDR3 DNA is TGTGCCAGCAGTGTTTCGGGTAACAATCAGCCCCAGCATTTT. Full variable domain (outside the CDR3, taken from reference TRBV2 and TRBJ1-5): EPEVTQTPSHQVTQMGQEVILRCVPISNHLYFYWYRQILGQKVEFLVSFYNNEISEKSEIFDDQFSVERPDGSNFTLKIRSTKLEDSAMYFCASSVSGNNQPQHFGDGTRLSIL.

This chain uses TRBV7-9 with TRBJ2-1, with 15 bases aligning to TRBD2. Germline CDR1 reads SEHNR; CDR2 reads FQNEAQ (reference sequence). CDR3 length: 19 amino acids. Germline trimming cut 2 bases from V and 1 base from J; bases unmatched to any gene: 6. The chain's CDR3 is CASSLIFGTSGRSYNEQFF. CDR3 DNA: TGTGCCAGCAGCTTAATCTTTGGGACTAGCGGGAGGTCCTACAATGAGCAGTTCTTC.

The CDR3 DNA follows: TGTGCCAGCAGCCACAACCGGGACAGTAACACAGATACGCAGTATTTT. Translating it yields CASSHNRDSNTDTQYF. This chain joins TRBV4-2 and TRBJ2-3, with 7 positions matching TRBD1. The CDR3 is 16 amino acids. V lost 3 bases, J lost 2 bases, and 8 bases stayed unmatched. CDR1 is LGHNA, CDR2 YNFKEQ, per germline.

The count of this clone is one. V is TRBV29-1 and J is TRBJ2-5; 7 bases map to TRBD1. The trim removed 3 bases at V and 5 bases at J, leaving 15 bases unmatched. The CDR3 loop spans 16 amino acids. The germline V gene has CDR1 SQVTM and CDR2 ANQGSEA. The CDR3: CSVDHDRAGEVETQYF. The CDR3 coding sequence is TGCAGCGTTGACCACGACAGGGCAGGAGAGGTGGAGACCCAGTACTTC.

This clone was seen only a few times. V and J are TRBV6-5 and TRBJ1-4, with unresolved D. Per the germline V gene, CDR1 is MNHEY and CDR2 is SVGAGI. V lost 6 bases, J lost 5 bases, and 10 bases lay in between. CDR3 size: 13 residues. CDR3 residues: CASSSSRNEKLFF. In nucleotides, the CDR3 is TGTGCCAGCAGCTCCTCGCGGAATGAAAAACTGTTTTTT.